This paragraph covers one T cell receptor (beta chain) sequence. The data were taken from a study of blood T cell repertoires in COVID-19. For the study at large: Acute and convalescent COVID-19 specimens originated in the United States, Italy and Spain. T cells, B-cell-depleted T cells, or PBMCs provided the cDNA or gDNA that served as material.

Per germline, CDR1 MDHEN and CDR2 SYDVKM. The CDR3 is 14 residues long. V lost 7 bases and J 6 bases, leaving 18 bases between the germline ends. Authors' data handling: For nucleated cells, counts were estimated from reference gene primer amplification. Libraries were prepared by immunoSEQ multiplex PCR; TCRdb keeps only in-frame clonotypes and omits some of them. For V, J and clone size, that table is used; D and trimming come from the DNA. The data contain 20,000 to 25,000 clones, more than 80% of them singletons. The sample was peripheral blood. The gene calls are TRBV28 and TRBJ1-2; D might be TRBD1 (5 bases). The clonotype comes from a human donor in a cohort sampled during active COVID-19. The CDR3 sequence is CASIPISGPHGYTF. Written as DNA, the CDR3 is TGTGCCAGCATCCCCATCTCAGGGCCACATGGCTACACCTTC.